The source of this TCR beta chain is a study of T cell responses to AZD1222 COVID-19 vaccine. Findings and limits, study-wide: Baseline seropositivity characterized only a handful of AZD1222 recipients. CD4 TCRs linked to vaccination spanned spike, dominating at 160-218 and 743-854.

Trimming took 0 bases from V and 2 from J, leaving 16 bases between them. This CDR3 contains 17 residues. Germline loops: CDR1 MNHEY, CDR2 SMNVEV (reference sequence). As regards this clone: The antigen is undetermined.

Assay used: immunoSEQ multiplex PCR; TCRdb lists only in-frame clones, some missing. The sample lists roughly 150,000 clones; 80% to 95% were seen once. Sequencing used peripheral blood, obtained 28 days after the second AZD1222 dose. This chain joins TRBV27 and TRBJ1-2, with TRBD1 as a possible D gene (6 bases). The TCR sequence derives from an adult who received the AZD1222 COVID-19 vaccine. The CDR3 is CASSLSGARLRNYGYTF. In DNA, the CDR3 is TGTGCCAGCAGTTTATCGGGGGCTAGACTAAGGAACTATGGCTACACCTTC.